This T cell receptor beta chain was sequenced during a study of T cell repertoires in cytomegalovirus infection. Trimming cost V 3 bases and J 3 bases; bases outside gene matches: 7. The CDR3 consists of 16 residues. Per germline, CDR1 SEHNR and CDR2 FQNEAQ (reference sequence). TCRdb redid the calling of the reads with MiXCR, one entry per CDR3 protein. Among 800,000 to 950,000 distinct CDR3 sequences, less than 35% were seen once, and the ten largest hold around 11%. The table lists this clonotype with a few counts. Its antigen is not known. The chain employs TRBV7-9 and TRBJ2-1; 8 nucleotides agree with TRBD1. This TCR came from a human donor in good health (CMV status not recorded). Some clones in this sample may be carry-over from other donors' samples. Specimen: cultured CD8+ T cells from PBMCs, collected from culture after CMV antigen stimulation. CDR3 loop: CASSLARTGNYNEQFF. The DNA for the CDR3 is TGTGCCAGCAGCTTGGCCCGGACAGGGAACTACAATGAGCAGTTCTTC. The variable domain in full, with the rest retrieved from reference TRBV7-9 and TRBJ2-1, is DTGVSQNPRHKITKRGQNVTFRCDPISEHNRLYWYRQTLGQGPEFLTYFQNEAQLEKSRLLSDRFSAERPKGSFSTLEIQRTEQGDSAMYLCASSLARTGNYNEQFFGPGTRLTVL.